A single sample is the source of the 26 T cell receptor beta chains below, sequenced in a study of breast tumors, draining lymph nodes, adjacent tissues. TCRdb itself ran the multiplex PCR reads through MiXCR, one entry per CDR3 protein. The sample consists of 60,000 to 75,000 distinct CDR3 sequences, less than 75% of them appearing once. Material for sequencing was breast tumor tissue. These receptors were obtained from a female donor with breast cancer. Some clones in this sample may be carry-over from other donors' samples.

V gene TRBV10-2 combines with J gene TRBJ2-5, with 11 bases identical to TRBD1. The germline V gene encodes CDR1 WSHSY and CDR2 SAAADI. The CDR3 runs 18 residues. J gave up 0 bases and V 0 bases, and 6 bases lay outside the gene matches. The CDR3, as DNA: TGCGCCAGCAGTGAGTCCAGGACAGGGGGCCGTGACCAAGAGACCCAGTACTTC. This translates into CASSESRTGGRDQETQYF.

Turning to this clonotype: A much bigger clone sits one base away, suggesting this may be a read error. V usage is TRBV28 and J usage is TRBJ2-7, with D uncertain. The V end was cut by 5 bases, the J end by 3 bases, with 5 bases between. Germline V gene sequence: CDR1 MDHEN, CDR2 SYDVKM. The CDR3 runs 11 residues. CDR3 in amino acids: CASSPVYEQYF. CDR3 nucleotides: TGTGCCAGCAGTCCTGTCTACGAGCAGTACTTC.

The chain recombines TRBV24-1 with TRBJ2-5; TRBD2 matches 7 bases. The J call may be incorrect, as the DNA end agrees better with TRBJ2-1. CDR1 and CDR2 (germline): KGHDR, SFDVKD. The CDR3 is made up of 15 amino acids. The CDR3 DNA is TGTGCCACCAGTGACCCGTCGGGGGGAACCAATGAGCAGTTCTTC. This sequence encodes CATSDPSGGTNEQFF.

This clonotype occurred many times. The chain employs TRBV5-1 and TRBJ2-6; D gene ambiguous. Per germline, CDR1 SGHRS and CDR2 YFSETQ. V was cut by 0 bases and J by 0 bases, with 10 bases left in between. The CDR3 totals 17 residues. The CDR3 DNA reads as TGCGCCAGCAGCTTGGCCGCGGTTTCCTCTGGGGCCAACGTCCTGACTTTC. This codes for CASSLAAVSSGANVLTF.

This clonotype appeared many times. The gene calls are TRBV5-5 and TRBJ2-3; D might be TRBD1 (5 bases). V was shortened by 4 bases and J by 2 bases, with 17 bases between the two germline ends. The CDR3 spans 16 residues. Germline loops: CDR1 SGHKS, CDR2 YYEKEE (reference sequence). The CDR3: CASSVGGAGPTDTQYF. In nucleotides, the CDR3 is TGTGCCAGCAGCGTGGGTGGGGCAGGACCCACAGATACGCAGTATTTT.

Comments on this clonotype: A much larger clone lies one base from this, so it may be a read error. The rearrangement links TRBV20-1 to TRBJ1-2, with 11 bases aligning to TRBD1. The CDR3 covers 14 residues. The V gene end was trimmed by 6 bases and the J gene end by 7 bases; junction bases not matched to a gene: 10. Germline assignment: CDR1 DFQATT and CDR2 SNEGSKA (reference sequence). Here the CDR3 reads CSALDRGPPSGYTF. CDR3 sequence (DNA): TGCAGTGCACTGGACAGGGGGCCCCCCTCTGGCTACACCTTC.

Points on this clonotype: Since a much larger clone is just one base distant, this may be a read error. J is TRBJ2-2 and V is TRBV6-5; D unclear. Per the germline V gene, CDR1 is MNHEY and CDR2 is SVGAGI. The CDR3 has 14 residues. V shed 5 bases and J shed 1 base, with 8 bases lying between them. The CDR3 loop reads CASSLTLNTGELFF. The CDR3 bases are TGTGCCAGCAGTCTCACTCTGAACACCGGGGAGCTGTTTTTT.

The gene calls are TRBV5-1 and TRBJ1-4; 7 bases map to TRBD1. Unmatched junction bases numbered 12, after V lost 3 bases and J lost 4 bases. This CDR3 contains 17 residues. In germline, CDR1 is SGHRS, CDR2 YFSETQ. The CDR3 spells CASSWPRNGTDNEKLFF. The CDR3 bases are TGCGCCAGCAGCTGGCCAAGGAACGGGACAGATAATGAAAAACTGTTTTTT.

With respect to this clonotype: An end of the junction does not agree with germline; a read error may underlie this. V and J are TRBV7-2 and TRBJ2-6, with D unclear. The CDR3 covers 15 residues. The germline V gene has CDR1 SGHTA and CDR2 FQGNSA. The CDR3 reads CASSLAATGANVLTF. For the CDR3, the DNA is TGCGCCAGCAGTCTCGCCGCGACCGGGGCCAACGTCCTGACTTTC.

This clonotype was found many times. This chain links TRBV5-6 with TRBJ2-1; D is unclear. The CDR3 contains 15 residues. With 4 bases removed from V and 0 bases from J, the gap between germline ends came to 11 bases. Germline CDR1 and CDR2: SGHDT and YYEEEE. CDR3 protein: CASSLYRSSYNEQFF. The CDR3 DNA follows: TGTGCCAGCAGCCTCTACCGTAGCTCCTACAATGAGCAGTTCTTC.

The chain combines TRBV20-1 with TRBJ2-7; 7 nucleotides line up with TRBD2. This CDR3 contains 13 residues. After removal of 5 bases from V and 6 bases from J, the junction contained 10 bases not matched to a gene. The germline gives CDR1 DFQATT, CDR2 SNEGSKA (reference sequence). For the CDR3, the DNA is TGCAGTGCTCCCTCGGGGTCGGGGGGCGAGCAGTACTTC. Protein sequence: CSAPSGSGGEQYF.

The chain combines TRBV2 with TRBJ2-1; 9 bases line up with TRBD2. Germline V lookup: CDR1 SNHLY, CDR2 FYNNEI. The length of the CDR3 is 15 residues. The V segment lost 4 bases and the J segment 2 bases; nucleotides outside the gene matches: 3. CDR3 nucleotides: TGTGCCAGCAGTGTCCGCGGGAGGGCCTACAATGAGCAGTTCTTC. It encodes CASSVRGRAYNEQFF.

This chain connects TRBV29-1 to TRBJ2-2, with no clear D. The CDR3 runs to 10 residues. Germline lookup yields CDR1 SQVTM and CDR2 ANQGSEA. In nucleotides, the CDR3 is TGCAGTTACTTAGACGGGGAGCTGTTTTTT. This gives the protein CSYLDGELFF.

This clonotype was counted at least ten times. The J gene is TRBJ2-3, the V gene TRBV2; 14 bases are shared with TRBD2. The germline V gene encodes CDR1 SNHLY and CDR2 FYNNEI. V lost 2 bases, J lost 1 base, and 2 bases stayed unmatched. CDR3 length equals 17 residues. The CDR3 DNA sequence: TGTGCCAGCAGTGAATCGACTAGCGGGAGGGGCACAGATACGCAGTATTTT. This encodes CASSESTSGRGTDTQYF.

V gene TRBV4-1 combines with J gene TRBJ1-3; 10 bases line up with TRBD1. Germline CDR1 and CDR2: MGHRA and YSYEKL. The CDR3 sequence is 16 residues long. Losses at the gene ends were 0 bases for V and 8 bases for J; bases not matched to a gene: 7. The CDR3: CASSQDRTGGGYTIYF. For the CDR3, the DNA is TGCGCCAGCAGCCAAGATCGGACAGGGGGTGGCTACACCATATATTTT.

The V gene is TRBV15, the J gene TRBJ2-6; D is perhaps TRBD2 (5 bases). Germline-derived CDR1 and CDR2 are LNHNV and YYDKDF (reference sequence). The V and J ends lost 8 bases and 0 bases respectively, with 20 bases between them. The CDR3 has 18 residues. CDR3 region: CATERGFPARSGANVLTF. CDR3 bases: TGTGCCACCGAAAGAGGGTTCCCGGCGCGCTCTGGGGCCAACGTCCTGACTTTC.

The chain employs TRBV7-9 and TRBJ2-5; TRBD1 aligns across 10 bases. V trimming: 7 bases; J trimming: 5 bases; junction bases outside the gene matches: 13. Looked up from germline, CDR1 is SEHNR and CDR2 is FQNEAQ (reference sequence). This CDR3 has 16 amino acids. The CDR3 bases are TGTGCCAGCACCCTCTACGGGACAGGGGAAGGGGAGACCCAGTACTTC. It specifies CASTLYGTGEGETQYF.

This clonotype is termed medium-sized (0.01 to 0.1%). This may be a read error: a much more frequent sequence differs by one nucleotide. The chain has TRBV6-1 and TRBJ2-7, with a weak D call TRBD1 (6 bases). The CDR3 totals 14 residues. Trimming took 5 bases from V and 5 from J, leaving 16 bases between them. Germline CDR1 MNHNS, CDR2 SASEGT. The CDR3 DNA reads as TGTGCCAGCAGTCAAGTTAGGACAGAGAACGAGCAGTACTTC. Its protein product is CASSQVRTENEQYF.

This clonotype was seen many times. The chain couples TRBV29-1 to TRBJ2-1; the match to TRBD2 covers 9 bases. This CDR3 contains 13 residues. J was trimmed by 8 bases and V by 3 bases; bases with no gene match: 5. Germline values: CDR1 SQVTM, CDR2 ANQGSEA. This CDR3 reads CSVDRLAGDEQFF. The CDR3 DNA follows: TGCAGCGTTGACCGGTTAGCGGGGGATGAGCAGTTCTTC.

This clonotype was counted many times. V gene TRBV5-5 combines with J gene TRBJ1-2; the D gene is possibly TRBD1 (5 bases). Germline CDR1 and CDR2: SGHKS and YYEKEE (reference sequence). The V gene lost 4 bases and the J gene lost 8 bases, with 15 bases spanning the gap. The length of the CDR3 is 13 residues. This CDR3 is CASSQGGGEGYTF. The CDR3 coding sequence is TGTGCCAGCAGCCAGGGAGGAGGGGAAGGCTACACCTTC.

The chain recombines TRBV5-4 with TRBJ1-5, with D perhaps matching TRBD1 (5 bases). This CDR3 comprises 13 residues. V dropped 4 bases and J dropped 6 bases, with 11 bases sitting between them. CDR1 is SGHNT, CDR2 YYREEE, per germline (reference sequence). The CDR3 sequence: CASSLDKGQPQHF. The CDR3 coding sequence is TGTGCCAGCAGCCTGGACAAAGGTCAGCCCCAGCATTTT.

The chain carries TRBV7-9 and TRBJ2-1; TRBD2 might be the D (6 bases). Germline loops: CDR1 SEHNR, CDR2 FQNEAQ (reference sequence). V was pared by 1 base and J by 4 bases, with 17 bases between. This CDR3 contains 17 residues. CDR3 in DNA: TGTGCCAGCAGCTTAGGGCTAACCCGAGGACTATACAATGAGCAGTTCTTC. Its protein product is CASSLGLTRGLYNEQFF.

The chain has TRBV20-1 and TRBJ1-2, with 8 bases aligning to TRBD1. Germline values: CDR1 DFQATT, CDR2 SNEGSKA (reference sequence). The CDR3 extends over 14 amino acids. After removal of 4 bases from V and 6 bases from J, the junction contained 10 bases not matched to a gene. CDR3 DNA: TGCAGTGCTAACCCGGGACAGGACGGGGATGGCTACACCTTC. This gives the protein CSANPGQDGDGYTF.

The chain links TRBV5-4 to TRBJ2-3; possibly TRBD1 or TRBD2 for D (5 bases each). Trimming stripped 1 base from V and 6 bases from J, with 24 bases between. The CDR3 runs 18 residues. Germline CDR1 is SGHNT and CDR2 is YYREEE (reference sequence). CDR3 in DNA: TGTGCCAGCAGCTTGAGGTATAGGGGAGATTTGGCCGGGGATACGCAGTATTTT. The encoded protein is CASSLRYRGDLAGDTQYF.

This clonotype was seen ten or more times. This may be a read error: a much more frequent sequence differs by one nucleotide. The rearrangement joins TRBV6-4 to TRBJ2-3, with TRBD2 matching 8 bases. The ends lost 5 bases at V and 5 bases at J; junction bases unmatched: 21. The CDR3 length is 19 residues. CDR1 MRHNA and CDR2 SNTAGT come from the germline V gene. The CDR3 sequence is CASSPTGGGAGRVGDTQYF. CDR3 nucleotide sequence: TGTGCCAGCAGTCCCACCGGGGGAGGGGCCGGGAGGGTTGGAGATACGCAGTATTTT.

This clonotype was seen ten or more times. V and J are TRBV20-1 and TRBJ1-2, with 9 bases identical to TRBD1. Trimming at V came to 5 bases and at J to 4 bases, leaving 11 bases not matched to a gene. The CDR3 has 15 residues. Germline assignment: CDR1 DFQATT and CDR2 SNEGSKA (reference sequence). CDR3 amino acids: CSALLTGGSGYGYTF. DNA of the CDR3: TGCAGTGCTCTTTTGACAGGGGGTTCAGGCTATGGCTACACCTTC.